These 9 T cell receptor beta chains came from one sample sequenced in a study of graft-versus-host responses after intestinal transplantation. Processing was applied to graft tissue in order to liberate intraepithelial and lamina propria lymphocytes. Using immunoSEQ multiplex PCR, the repertoire was profiled, and TCRdb retains in-frame clones only, with some absent. The profile shows about 17,000 clones, roughly 80% of them singletons. Sequencing used ileum tissue, obtained 450 to 490 days after intestinal transplant. The origin of the receptors is a human patient who received an intestinal transplant, so some T cells may come from the graft donor.

The rearrangement uses TRBV12-1 and TRBJ2-1; the table names TRBD2, a call not compared with the DNA. TRBV12-1 is given as a pseudogene. The CDR3 loop spans 15 amino acids. CDR3 in DNA: TGTGCCAGCAGCTTTGGGACTAGCTCCTACAATGAGCAGTTCTTC. It codes for CASSFGTSSYNEQFF.

Here the CDR3 reads CASSALTSGGGETQYF. CDR3 DNA sequence: TGTGCCAGCAGCGCTCTGACTAGCGGGGGAGGGGAGACCCAGTACTTC. The chain recombines TRBV7-9 with TRBJ2-5; 12 bases line up with TRBD2. V trimming: 5 bases; J trimming: 5 bases; junction bases outside the gene matches: 9. CDR1 SEHNR and CDR2 FQNEAQ come from the germline V gene (reference sequence). The CDR3 is made up of 16 amino acids.

Only a few counts were recorded for this clone. The V call is TRBV13, the J call TRBJ1-1, with D unclear. Trimming took off 0 bases at V and 7 bases at J, with 3 bases between the two ends. The CDR3 covers 11 residues. CDR1 and CDR2 from the germline V gene are PRHDT and FYEKMQ (reference sequence). CDR3 in DNA: TGTGCCAGCAGCTTAGGGGGTGAAGCTTTCTTT. It specifies CASSLGGEAFF.

Only a few counts were recorded for this clone. The chain is built from TRBV25-1 and TRBJ1-1; D gene unclear. The CDR3 totals 14 residues. The V end was cut by 3 bases, the J end by 6 bases, with 14 bases between. Germline V gives CDR1 MGHDK, CDR2 SYGVNS. Here the CDR3 reads CASSESRTTSEAFF. CDR3 nucleotides: TGTGCCAGCAGTGAGTCCCGGACGACTTCTGAAGCTTTCTTT.

J is TRBJ1-1 and V is TRBV14; perhaps TRBD1 as D (5 bases). CDR3 size: 18 residues. The V and J ends lost 0 bases and 2 bases respectively, with 19 bases between them. Per germline, CDR1 SGHDN and CDR2 FVKESK. CDR3 in DNA: TGTGCCAGCAGCCAAGAAGGGGAAGGGTGGCGGAAAAACACTGAAGCTTTCTTT. Protein product: CASSQEGEGWRKNTEAFF.

There are a few counts of this clone. Germline and junction disagree at one end, which may indicate a read error. The rearrangement joins TRBV10-3 to TRBJ2-1; the D gene is possibly TRBD2 (6 bases). The germline V gene encodes CDR1 ENHRY and CDR2 SYGVKD. CDR3 length: 15 residues. The CDR3 sequence: CAVREDTVSYNEQFF. DNA for the CDR3: TGTGCCGTCAGGGAGGATACTGTCTCCTACAATGAGCAGTTCTTC.

The gene calls are TRBV5-1 and TRBJ1-5; the D gene is possibly TRBD1 (6 bases). V was clipped by 4 bases and J by 2 bases, with 16 bases between them. From germline, CDR1 is SGHRS and CDR2 YFSETQ. The CDR3 loop spans 16 amino acids. DNA for the CDR3: TGCGCCAGCAGCCCCACGCCAGGGGCGGGCAATCAGCCCCAGCATTTT. This encodes CASSPTPGAGNQPQHF. Full variable domain (rest looked up from reference TRBV5-1 and TRBJ1-5): KAGVTQTPRYLIKTRGQQVTLSCSPISGHRSVSWYQQTPGQGLQFLFEYFSETQRNKGNFPGRFSGRQFSNSRSEMNVSTLELGDSALYLCASSPTPGAGNQPQHFGDGTRLSIL.

The chain recombines TRBV6-5 with TRBJ2-1; 7 nucleotides agree with TRBD2. J gave up 2 bases and V 7 bases, and 5 bases lay outside the gene matches. The germline gives CDR1 MNHEY, CDR2 SVGAGI. The CDR3 extends over 14 amino acids. DNA of the CDR3: TGTGCCAGCAACGAGGGGAGGGCCTACAATGAGCAGTTCTTC. It is translated as CASNEGRAYNEQFF.

This rearrangement joins TRBV11-1 to TRBJ1-1; maybe TRBD1 (5 bases). The germline V and J ends were trimmed by 5 bases and 4 bases, with 17 bases remaining between them. The CDR3 is 15 amino acids. CDR1 and CDR2 from the germline V gene are SGHAT and FQDESV (reference sequence). The CDR3 DNA sequence: TGTGCCAGCAGCCCCGGGACGGGAAGTGCCACTGAAGCTTTCTTT. Amino acids: CASSPGTGSATEAFF.